This T cell receptor beta chain appears in the sequencing data of a study of blood T cell repertoires in COVID-19. Clinical history reported by participants formed the basis on which cohorts were assigned. Cohort 3 recovered donors had two negative PCRs, clearance, or symptom resolution. Assay: immunoSEQ multiplex PCR; the TCRdb copy retains only in-frame clones and omits some. This sample yields 95,000 to 150,000 clones, of which around 84% are seen a single time; approximately 3.5% belongs to the top ten. V dropped 4 bases and J dropped 3; count of bases not matched to a gene: 6. CDR1 and CDR2 from the germline V gene are MNHEY and SVGAGI. This CDR3 is 16 amino acids long.

The chain recombines TRBV6-5 with TRBJ2-1; 10 bases are a match to TRBD2. The origin of this receptor is a woman aged 30 to 39 who had recovered from COVID-19. The specimen was PBMCs or T cells enriched from blood (not recorded which). The CDR3: CASSFSSSGSYNEQFF. For the CDR3, the DNA is TGTGCCAGCAGTTTTTCGTCTAGCGGGAGCTACAATGAGCAGTTCTTC.